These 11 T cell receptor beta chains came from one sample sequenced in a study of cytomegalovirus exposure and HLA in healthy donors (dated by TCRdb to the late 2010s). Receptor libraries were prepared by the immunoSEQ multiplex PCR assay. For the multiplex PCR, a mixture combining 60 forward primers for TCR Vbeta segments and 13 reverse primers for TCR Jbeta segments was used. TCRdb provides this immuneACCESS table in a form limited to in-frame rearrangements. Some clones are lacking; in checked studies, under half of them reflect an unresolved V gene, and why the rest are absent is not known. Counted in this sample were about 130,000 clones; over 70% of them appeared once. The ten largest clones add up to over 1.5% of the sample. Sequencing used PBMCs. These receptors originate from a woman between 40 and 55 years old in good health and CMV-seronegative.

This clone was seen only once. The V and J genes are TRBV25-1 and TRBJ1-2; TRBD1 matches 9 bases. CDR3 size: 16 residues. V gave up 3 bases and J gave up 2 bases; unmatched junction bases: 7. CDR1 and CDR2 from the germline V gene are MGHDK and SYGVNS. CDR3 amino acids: CASSDRPGQGNYGYTF. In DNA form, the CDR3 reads TGTGCCAGCAGTGATAGACCCGGACAGGGGAACTATGGCTACACCTTC.

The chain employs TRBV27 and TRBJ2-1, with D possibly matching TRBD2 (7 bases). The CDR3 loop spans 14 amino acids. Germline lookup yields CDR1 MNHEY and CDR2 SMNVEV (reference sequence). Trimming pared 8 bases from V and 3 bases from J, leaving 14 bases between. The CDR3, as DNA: TGTGCCAGCCGGAGGGGGGGGGTCTACAATGAGCAGTTCTTC. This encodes CASRRGGVYNEQFF.

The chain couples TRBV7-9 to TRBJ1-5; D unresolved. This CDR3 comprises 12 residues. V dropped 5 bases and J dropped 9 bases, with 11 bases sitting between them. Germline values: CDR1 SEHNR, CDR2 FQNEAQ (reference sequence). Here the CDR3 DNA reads TGTGCCAGCAGCACACCCCTTGGGCCCCAGCATTTT. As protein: CASSTPLGPQHF. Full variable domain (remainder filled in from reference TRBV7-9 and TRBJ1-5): DTGVSQNPRHKITKRGQNVTFRCDPISEHNRLYWYRQTLGQGPEFLTYFQNEAQLEKSRLLSDRFSAERPKGSFSTLEIQRTEQGDSAMYLCASSTPLGPQHFGDGTRLSIL.

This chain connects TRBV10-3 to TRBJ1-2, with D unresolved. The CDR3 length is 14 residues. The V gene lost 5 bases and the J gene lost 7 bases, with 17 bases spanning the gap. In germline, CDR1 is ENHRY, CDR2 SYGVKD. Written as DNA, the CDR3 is TGTGCCATCAGTCCCGGTCGCCCGGTCCCTGGCTACACCTTC. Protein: CAISPGRPVPGYTF.

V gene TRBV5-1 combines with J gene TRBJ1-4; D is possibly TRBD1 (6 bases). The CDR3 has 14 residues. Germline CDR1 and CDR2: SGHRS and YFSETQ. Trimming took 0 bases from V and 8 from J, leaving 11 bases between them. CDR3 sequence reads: CASSLGQVGEKLFF. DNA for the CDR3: TGCGCCAGCAGCTTGGGACAGGTGGGGGAAAAACTGTTTTTT.

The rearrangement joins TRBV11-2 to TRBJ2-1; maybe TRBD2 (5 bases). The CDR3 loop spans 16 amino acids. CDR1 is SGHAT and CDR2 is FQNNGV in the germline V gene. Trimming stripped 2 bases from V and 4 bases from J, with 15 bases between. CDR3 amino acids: CASSLWANSEYNEQFF. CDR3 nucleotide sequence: TGTGCCAGCAGCTTATGGGCGAATAGCGAATACAATGAGCAGTTCTTC. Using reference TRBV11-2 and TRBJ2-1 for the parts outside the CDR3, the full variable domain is EAGVAQSPRYKIIEKRQSVAFWCNPISGHATLYWYQQILGQGPKLLIQFQNNGVVDDSQLPKDRFSAERLKGVDSTLKIQPAKLEDSAVYLCASSLWANSEYNEQFFGPGTRLTVL.

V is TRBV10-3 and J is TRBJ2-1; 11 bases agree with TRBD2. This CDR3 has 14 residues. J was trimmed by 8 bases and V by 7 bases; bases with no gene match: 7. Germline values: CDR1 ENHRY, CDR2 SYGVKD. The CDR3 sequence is CAITGTSGYDEQFF. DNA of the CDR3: TGTGCCATCACCGGGACTAGCGGTTACGATGAGCAGTTCTTC.

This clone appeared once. In DNA form, the CDR3 reads TGTGCCAGTAGTACCCGGGACAGGGTGGGGATGGAGCAGTACTTC. This encodes CASSTRDRVGMEQYF. The rearrangement links TRBV19 to TRBJ2-7, with 9 positions matching TRBD1. The CDR3 length is 15 residues. V shed 4 bases, J shed 7 bases, and the junction held 11 bases outside the gene matches. Germline CDR1 is LNHDA and CDR2 is SQIVND (reference sequence).

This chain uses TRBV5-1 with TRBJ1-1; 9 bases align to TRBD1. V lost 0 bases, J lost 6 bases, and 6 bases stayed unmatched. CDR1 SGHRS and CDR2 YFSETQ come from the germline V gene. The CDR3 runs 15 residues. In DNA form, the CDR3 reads TGCGCCAGCAGCTTGGGTGACAGGGGGACCCCTGAAGCTTTCTTT. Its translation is CASSLGDRGTPEAFF. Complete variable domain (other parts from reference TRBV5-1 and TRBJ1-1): KAGVTQTPRYLIKTRGQQVTLSCSPISGHRSVSWYQQTPGQGLQFLFEYFSETQRNKGNFPGRFSGRQFSNSRSEMNVSTLELGDSALYLCASSLGDRGTPEAFFGQGTRLTVV.

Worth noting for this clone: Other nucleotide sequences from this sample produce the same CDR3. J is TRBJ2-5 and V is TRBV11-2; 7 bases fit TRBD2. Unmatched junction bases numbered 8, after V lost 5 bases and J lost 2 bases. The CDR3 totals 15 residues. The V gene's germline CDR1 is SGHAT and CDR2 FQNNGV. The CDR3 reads CASSLRPSGQETQYF. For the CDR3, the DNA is TGTGCCAGCAGCCTCCGACCTAGCGGACAAGAGACCCAGTACTTC.

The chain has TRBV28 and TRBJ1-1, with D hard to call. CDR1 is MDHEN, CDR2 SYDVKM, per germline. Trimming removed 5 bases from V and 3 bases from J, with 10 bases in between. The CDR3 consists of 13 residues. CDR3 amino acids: CASSPAEDTEAFF. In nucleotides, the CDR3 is TGTGCCAGCAGTCCGGCGGAGGACACTGAAGCTTTCTTT.